This is a list of T cell receptor beta chains from one sample in a study of T cells after yellow fever vaccination. From the 5' RACE reads, TCRdb called clonotypes with MiXCR, one entry per CDR3 protein. This table holds hundreds of thousands of distinct CDR3 sequences, roughly 8.7% found once. Sequences were derived from PBMCs, sampled on the day of the first yellow fever vaccination. These receptor sequences come from a man aged 18-30 years who received the YFV17D yellow fever vaccine. CDR3s include the opening cysteine and the closing phenylalanine or tryptophan. The order of the fields is CDR3 protein, V gene, J gene.

CDR3aa: CASRRQELNTGELFF
v_gene: TRBV6-2/TRBV6-3
j_gene: TRBJ2-2

CDR3aa: CASIDPGANVLTF
v_gene: TRBV5-1
j_gene: TRBJ2-6

CDR3aa: CASSQVQVGGDEQFF
v_gene: TRBV4-1
j_gene: TRBJ2-1

CDR3aa: CASSVAEGDGYEQYF
v_gene: TRBV9
j_gene: TRBJ2-7

CDR3aa: CASSFSRVASTDTQYF
v_gene: TRBV7-2
j_gene: TRBJ2-3

CDR3aa: CASQTGDGNYNEQFF
v_gene: TRBV3-1
j_gene: TRBJ2-1

CDR3aa: CSARGDAGAGELFF
v_gene: TRBV20-1
j_gene: TRBJ2-2

CDR3aa: CSASRTEETQYF
v_gene: TRBV20-1
j_gene: TRBJ2-5

CDR3aa: CASRDVKRGGRNEQFF
v_gene: TRBV28
j_gene: TRBJ2-1

CDR3aa: CASSFAGTAAINYTF
v_gene: TRBV6-2/TRBV6-3
j_gene: TRBJ1-2

CDR3aa: CASSRGSNQPQHF
v_gene: TRBV7-8
j_gene: TRBJ1-5

CDR3aa: CASSYGPTGGTEAFF
v_gene: TRBV5-5
j_gene: TRBJ1-1

CDR3aa: CASSVDAWNTLHF
v_gene: TRBV9
j_gene: TRBJ1-6

CDR3aa: CASKGEGGTEAFF
v_gene: TRBV19
j_gene: TRBJ1-1

CDR3aa: CASSGQLGTGELFF
v_gene: TRBV18
j_gene: TRBJ2-2

CDR3aa: CASSLAREETQYF
v_gene: TRBV7-2
j_gene: TRBJ2-5

CDR3aa: CASSNRQGIRYNSPLHF
v_gene: TRBV7-3
j_gene: TRBJ1-6

CDR3aa: CASTQQGYEQYF
v_gene: TRBV12-3/TRBV12-4
j_gene: TRBJ2-7

CDR3aa: CASSVWGGDYNEQFF
v_gene: TRBV9
j_gene: TRBJ2-1

CDR3aa: CASSPHPPDNTEAFF
v_gene: TRBV18
j_gene: TRBJ1-1

CDR3aa: CASSFGPGNNEQFF
v_gene: TRBV5-4
j_gene: TRBJ2-1

CDR3aa: CASSLAPGEGSPLHF
v_gene: TRBV5-1
j_gene: TRBJ1-6

CDR3aa: CSASDMTSGETSTDTQYF
v_gene: TRBV20-1
j_gene: TRBJ2-3

CDR3aa: CNHGANGGPAYEQYF
v_gene: TRBV20-1
j_gene: TRBJ2-7

CDR3aa: CASSTAGWNIQYF
v_gene: TRBV19
j_gene: TRBJ2-4

CDR3aa: CASSSRRTGDNEKLFF
v_gene: TRBV11-2
j_gene: TRBJ1-4

CDR3aa: CASSTPPGNSNQPQHF
v_gene: TRBV6-1
j_gene: TRBJ1-5

CDR3aa: CASSQGPSANSYEQYF
v_gene: TRBV3-1
j_gene: TRBJ2-7

CDR3aa: CASSQVNRGYF
v_gene: TRBV4-2
j_gene: TRBJ2-7